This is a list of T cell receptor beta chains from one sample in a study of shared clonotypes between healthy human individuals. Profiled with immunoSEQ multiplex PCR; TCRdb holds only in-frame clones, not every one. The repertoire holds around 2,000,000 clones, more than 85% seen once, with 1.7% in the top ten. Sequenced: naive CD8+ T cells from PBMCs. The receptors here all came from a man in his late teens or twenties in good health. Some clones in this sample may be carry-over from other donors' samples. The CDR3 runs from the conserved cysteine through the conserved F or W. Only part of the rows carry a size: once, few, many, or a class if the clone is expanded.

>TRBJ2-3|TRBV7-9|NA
CASSAKETSTDTQYF
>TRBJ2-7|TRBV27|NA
CASSLITSGSPYEQYF
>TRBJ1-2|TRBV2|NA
CASSETAGTGQYGYTF
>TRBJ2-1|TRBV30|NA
CAWSVLSEPYNEQFF
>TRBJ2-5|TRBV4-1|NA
CASSQVGRGETQYF
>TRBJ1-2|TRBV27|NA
CASGYRGAGYTF
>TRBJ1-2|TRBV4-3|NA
CASSQDRSDRGGYTF
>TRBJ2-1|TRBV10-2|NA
CASNRDRGNEQFF
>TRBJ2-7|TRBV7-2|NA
CASSLVGQSSYEQYF
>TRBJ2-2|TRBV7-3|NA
CASSLQGTGELFF
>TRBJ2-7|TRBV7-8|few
CASSRREGLDEQYF
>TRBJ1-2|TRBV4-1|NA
CASSQVSNYGYTF
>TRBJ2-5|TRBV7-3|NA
CATHDLRDIPLLPGETQYF
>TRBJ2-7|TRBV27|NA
CASKGTPEAYEQYF
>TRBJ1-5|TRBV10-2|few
CASRVDSSNQPQHF
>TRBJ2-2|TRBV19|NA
CASSIDWNSGELFF
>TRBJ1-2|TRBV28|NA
CASSSGQGIDYGYTF
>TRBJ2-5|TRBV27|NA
CASSLRGETQYF
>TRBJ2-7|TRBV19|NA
CASSITGTALRYEQYF
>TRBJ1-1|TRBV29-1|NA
CSVERAEVEAFF
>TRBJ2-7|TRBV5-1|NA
CASSLGGQRSEQYF
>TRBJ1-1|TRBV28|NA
CASSLVWKGVNTEAFF
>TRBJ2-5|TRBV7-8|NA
CASSAAGQVQETQYF
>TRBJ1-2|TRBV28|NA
CASSLTDRLYGYTF
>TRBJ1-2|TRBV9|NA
CASSNQGRNGYTF
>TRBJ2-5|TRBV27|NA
CASSTGPGLAGGPGETQYF
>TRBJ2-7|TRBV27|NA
CASSSAGPYYEQYF
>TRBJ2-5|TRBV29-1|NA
CSVEARRQETQYF
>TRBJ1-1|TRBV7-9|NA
CASSSTGLSTEAFF
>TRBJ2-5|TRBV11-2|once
CASSLYLARETQYF
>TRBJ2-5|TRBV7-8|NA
CASSLVPLGTSGSGRIETQYF
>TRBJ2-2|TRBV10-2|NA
CASSDRVSNTGELFF
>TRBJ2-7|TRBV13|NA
CASSLVGLAGTAYEQYF
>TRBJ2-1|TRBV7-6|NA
CASSYGTSGNSYNEQFF
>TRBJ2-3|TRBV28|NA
CASSFLSRLTDTQYF
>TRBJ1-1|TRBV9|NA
CASSEGVNTEAFF
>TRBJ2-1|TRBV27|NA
CASSLSGRAVDEQFF
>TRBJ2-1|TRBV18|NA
CASSPFPPLDNEQFF
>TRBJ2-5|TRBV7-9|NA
CASSFKAGREETQYF
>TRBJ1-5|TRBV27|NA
CASILSGPSNQPQHF
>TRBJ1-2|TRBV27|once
CASSFQSQGLRGYTF
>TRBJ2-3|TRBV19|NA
CASSIGLWGTDTQYF
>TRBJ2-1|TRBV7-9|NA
CASSQGLAGVGFYNEQFF
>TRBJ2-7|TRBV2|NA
CASRGPGQGPYEQYF
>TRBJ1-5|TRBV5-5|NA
CASSLQTNQPQHF
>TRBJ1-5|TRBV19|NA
CASSITGLGQPQHF
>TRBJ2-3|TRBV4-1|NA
CASSPWTGGEDTQYF
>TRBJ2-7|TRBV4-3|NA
CASSPGHSTGYEQYF
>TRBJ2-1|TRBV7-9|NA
CASSPKIGGRASYNEQFF
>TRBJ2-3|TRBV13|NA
CASSIGRRTDTQYF
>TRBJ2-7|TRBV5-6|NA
CASSLPGQGLDEQYF
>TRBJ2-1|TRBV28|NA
CASSLGTGLANEQFF
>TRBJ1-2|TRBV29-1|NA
CSVGPTGANYGYTF
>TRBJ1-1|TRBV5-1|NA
CASSLDRGADTEAFF
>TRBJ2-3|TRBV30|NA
CAWSVTSNTQYF
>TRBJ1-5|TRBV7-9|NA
CASSPGTEENQPQHF
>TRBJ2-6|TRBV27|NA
CASSQVGLLIAGANVLTF
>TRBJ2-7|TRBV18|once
CASSTRQNNAYEQYF